A single sample is the source of the 13 T cell receptor beta chains below, sequenced in a study of blood T cell repertoires in COVID-19. Generated by immunoSEQ multiplex PCR, the TCRdb table keeps only in-frame clones and is missing some. Of 200,000 to 250,000 clones in the sample, about 85% are singletons; the top ten hold about 10%. Sequenced material: peripheral blood. All receptors come from a woman in her 50s with COVID-19, enrolled during active disease.

The chain uses TRBV20-1 and TRBJ2-7; D not resolved. This CDR3 comprises 11 residues. The germline V gene has CDR1 DFQATT and CDR2 SNEGSKA (reference sequence). V was trimmed by 1 base and J by 7 bases, leaving 8 bases between them. CDR3 DNA: TGCAGTGCTAGAGGACAAAAGGAGCAGTACTTC. Translating it yields CSARGQKEQYF.

V and J are TRBV12-5 and TRBJ1-5, with TRBD1 as a possible D gene (6 bases). The V and J ends lost 6 bases and 6 bases respectively, with 15 bases between them. Germline CDR1 and CDR2: LGHNT and FRNRAP. This CDR3 region has 14 residues. DNA for the CDR3: TGTGCTAGTGGACCTAACAGGGAAGGTCAGCCCCAGCATTTT. Amino acids: CASGPNREGQPQHF.

The chain's CDR3 is CASSSRTSLVSVYEQYV. CDR3 nucleotide sequence: TGTGCCAGCAGTTCTAGGACTAGCTTGGTATCCGTGTACGAGCAGTACGTC. The chain combines TRBV28 with TRBJ2-7, with TRBD2 matching over 8 bases. This CDR3 spans 17 amino acids. Trimming took 4 bases from V and 4 from J; bases not matched to a gene: 15. Per the germline V gene, CDR1 is MDHEN and CDR2 is SYDVKM.

This sequence joins TRBV10-2 and TRBJ1-4; tentative D call: TRBD1 (6 bases). V lost 2 bases and J lost 8, with 9 bases in between. The length of the CDR3 is 13 residues. The V gene's germline CDR1 is WSHSY and CDR2 SAAADI. The CDR3 here is CASSEKGDEKLFF. CDR3 DNA: TGCGCCAGCAGTGAGAAGGGGGACGAAAAACTGTTTTTT.

This rearrangement joins TRBV6-2 or TRBV6-3 to TRBJ1-5, with 7 bases identical to TRBD1. Germline V gene sequence: CDR1 MNHEY, CDR2 SVGEGT. CDR3 length: 15 amino acids. Trimming removed 2 bases from V and 4 bases from J; junction bases left unmatched: 5. The CDR3 DNA sequence: TGTGCCAGCAGTTACCTACAGGGGAAAAATCAGCCCCAGCATTTT. Encoded protein: CASSYLQGKNQPQHF.

The chain couples TRBV5-6 to TRBJ2-1, with D tentatively TRBD1 (6 bases). The germline V and J ends were trimmed by 4 bases and 9 bases, with 23 bases remaining between them. Looked up from germline, CDR1 is SGHDT and CDR2 is YYEEEE. The CDR3 extends over 16 amino acids. Here the CDR3 DNA reads TGTGCCAGCAGCCCAGAGCAGGGGAGCTTTTTTAGTGAGCAGTTCTTC. It yields the protein CASSPEQGSFFSEQFF.

This chain joins TRBV13 and TRBJ2-6, with D hard to call. The CDR3 spans 15 residues. Germline V gene data show CDR1 as PRHDT and CDR2 as FYEKMQ (reference sequence). Deletions cut 3 bases from V and 0 bases from J, with 6 bases between. CDR3 nucleotides: TGTGCCAGCAGCTTGGGCCCCTCTGGGGCCAACGTCCTGACTTTC. This encodes CASSLGPSGANVLTF.

The V gene is TRBV7-8, the J gene TRBJ1-2; 7 nucleotides line up with TRBD1. Unmatched junction bases numbered 3, after V lost 5 bases and J lost 0 bases. Germline V gene data show CDR1 as SGHVS and CDR2 as FQNEAQ. The CDR3 is 14 residues long. This CDR3 reads CASSTDRANYGYTF. DNA of the CDR3: TGTGCCAGCAGCACAGACAGGGCTAACTATGGCTACACCTTC.

This clone was seen more than once but under ten times. The genes are TRBV5-1 and TRBJ1-6, with TRBD1 as a possible D gene (5 bases). V dropped 0 bases and J dropped 6 bases, with 10 bases sitting between them. CDR1 and CDR2 from the germline V gene are SGHRS and YFSETQ. The CDR3 is 15 amino acids. The CDR3 is CASSLEGTGNSPLHF. The CDR3 coding sequence is TGCGCCAGCAGCTTGGAGGGAACAGGTAATTCACCCCTCCACTTT.

This clone appeared a few times. The chain combines TRBV4-1 with TRBJ1-1; a possible D gene is TRBD1 (5 bases). CDR1 is MGHRA, CDR2 YSYEKL, per germline. Trimming cost V 2 bases and J 0 bases, with 16 bases left between them. The CDR3 runs 17 residues. The CDR3: CASSQPAGAPMNTEAFF. CDR3 in DNA: TGCGCCAGCAGCCAACCGGCTGGGGCTCCTATGAACACTGAAGCTTTCTTT.

The chain recombines TRBV28 with TRBJ1-2, with TRBD1 as a possible D gene (5 bases). V was pared by 0 bases and J by 2 bases, with 13 bases between. The germline V gene encodes CDR1 MDHEN and CDR2 SYDVKM. The CDR3 has 16 residues. CDR3: CASSLWRGGSNYGYTF. The CDR3 DNA is TGTGCCAGCAGTTTATGGAGGGGAGGGTCGAACTATGGCTACACCTTC.

V and J are TRBV19 and TRBJ2-5; D may be TRBD2 (5 bases). V shed 5 bases and J shed 3 bases, with 16 bases lying between them. The CDR3 totals 15 residues. Looked up from germline, CDR1 is LNHDA and CDR2 is SQIVND (reference sequence). CDR3 protein: CASSLLAPPKETQYF. The CDR3 DNA is TGTGCCAGTAGTCTCCTAGCTCCACCCAAAGAGACCCAGTACTTC.

The chain is built from TRBV6-2 or TRBV6-3 and TRBJ1-6; TRBD1 is a possible D gene (6 bases). Trimming took 4 bases from V and 6 from J, leaving 16 bases between them. This CDR3 is built from 16 residues. Germline V gene sequence: CDR1 MNHEY, CDR2 SVGEGT. In nucleotides, the CDR3 is TGTGCCAGCAGTTCTGCGCAGGGGCTTCGTAATTCACCCCTCCACTTT. As protein: CASSSAQGLRNSPLHF.